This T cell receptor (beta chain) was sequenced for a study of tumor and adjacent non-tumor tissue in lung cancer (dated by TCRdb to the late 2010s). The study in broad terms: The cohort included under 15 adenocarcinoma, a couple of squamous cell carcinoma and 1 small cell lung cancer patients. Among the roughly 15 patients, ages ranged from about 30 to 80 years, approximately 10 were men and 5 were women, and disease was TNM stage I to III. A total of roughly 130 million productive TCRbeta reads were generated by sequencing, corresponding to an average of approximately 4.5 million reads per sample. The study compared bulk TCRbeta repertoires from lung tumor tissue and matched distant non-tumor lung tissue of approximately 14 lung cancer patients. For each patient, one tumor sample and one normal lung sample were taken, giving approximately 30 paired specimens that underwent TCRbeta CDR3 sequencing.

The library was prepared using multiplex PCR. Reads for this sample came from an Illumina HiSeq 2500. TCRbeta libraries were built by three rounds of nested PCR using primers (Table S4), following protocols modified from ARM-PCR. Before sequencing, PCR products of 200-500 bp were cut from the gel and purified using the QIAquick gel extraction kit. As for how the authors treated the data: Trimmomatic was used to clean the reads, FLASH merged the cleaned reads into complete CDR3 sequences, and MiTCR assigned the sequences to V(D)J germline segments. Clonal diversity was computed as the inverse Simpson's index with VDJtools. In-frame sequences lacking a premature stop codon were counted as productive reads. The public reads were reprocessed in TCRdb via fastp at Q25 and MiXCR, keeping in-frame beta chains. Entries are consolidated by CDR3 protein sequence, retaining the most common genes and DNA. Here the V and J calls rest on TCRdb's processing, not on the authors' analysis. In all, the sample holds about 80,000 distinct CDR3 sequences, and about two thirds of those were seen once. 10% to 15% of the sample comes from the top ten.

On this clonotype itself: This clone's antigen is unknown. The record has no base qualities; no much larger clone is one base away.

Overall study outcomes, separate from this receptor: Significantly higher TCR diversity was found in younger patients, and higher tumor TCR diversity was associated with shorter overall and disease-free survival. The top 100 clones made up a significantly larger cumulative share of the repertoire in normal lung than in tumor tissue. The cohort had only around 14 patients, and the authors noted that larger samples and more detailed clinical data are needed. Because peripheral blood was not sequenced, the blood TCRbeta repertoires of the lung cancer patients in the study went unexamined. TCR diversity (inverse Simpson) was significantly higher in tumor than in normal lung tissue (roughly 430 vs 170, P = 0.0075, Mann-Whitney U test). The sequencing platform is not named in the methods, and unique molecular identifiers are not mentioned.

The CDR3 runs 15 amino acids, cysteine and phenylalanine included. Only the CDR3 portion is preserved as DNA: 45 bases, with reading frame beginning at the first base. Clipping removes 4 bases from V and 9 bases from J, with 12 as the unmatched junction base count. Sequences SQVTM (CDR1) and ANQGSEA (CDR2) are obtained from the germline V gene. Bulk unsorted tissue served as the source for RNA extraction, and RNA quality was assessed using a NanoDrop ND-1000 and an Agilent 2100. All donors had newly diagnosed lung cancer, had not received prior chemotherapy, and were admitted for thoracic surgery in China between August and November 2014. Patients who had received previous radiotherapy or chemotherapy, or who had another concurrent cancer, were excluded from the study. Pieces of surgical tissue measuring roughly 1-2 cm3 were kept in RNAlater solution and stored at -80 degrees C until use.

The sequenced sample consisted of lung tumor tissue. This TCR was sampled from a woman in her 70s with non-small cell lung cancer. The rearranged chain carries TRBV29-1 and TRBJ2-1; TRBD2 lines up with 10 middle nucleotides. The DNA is TGCAGCGTTGGAGGAACTAGCGGGACGGACGGTGAGCAGTTCTTC. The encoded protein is CSVGGTSGTDGEQFF.